The next 9 T cell receptor beta chains were all read from a single sample in a study of shared clonotypes between healthy human individuals (dated by TCRdb to about 2020). Library preparation employed the immunoSEQ multiplex PCR assay. TCRdb mirrors the immuneACCESS table, restricted to in-frame sequences. Some clones are absent from its copies; in checked studies, under half trace to an unresolved V gene, and the reason for the others is unknown. This sample holds about 180,000 clones; 90% to 95% were observed only once. The top ten hold around 0.067% of the sample. The sequenced sample was naive CD4+ T cells sorted from blood. In light of the paper, this sample's cell subset or site label describes: CD45RA+ positively selected. All receptors derive from a woman aged 30 to 39 in good health.

The chain employs TRBV6-5 and TRBJ2-2, with D perhaps matching TRBD1 or TRBD2 (6 bases each). This CDR3 is 16 amino acids long. Trimming removed 3 bases at V and 5 bases at J, with 16 bases between. Germline loops: CDR1 MNHEY, CDR2 SVGAGI. CDR3 sequence (DNA): TGTGCCAGCAGTTATGATTCGGGGGCGCGGACCGGGGAGCTGTTTTTT. Protein sequence: CASSYDSGARTGELFF.

Only a few counts were recorded for this clone. V usage is TRBV7-9 and J usage is TRBJ2-7; D gene uncertain. The V gene's germline CDR1 is SEHNR and CDR2 FQNEAQ (reference sequence). V was shortened by 3 bases and J by 4 bases, with 7 bases between the two germline ends. This CDR3 has 12 residues. CDR3 loop: CASSFQEYEQYF. CDR3 nucleotide sequence: TGTGCCAGCAGCTTTCAGGAGTACGAGCAGTACTTC. Based on the CDR3 plus reference TRBV7-9 and TRBJ2-7, the full variable domain is DTGVSQNPRHKITKRGQNVTFRCDPISEHNRLYWYRQTLGQGPEFLTYFQNEAQLEKSRLLSDRFSAERPKGSFSTLEIQRTEQGDSAMYLCASSFQEYEQYFGPGTRLTVT.

This sequence joins TRBV2 and TRBJ2-6; 11 bases agree with TRBD2. Per germline, CDR1 SNHLY and CDR2 FYNNEI. The CDR3 sequence is 18 residues long. V shed 8 bases and J 0 bases; nucleotides not matched to a gene: 9. The CDR3 region has the DNA TGTGCCAGCTGCAAGACTAGCGGGGCCTCCTCTGGGGCCAACGTCCTGACTTTC. As protein: CASCKTSGASSGANVLTF.

The genes are TRBV5-1 and TRBJ1-1; D is possibly TRBD1 (6 bases). Trimming took 7 bases from V and 1 from J, leaving 17 bases between them. CDR3 size: 15 residues. Germline lookup yields CDR1 SGHRS and CDR2 YFSETQ. The CDR3 spells CASFLEGEGNTEAFF. For the CDR3, the DNA is TGCGCCAGCTTTTTGGAGGGGGAAGGGAACACTGAAGCTTTCTTT.

The V call is TRBV23-1, the J call TRBJ1-4, with D unclear. TRBV23-1 is an ORF; its function is uncertain. CDR3 length equals 14 residues. The germline V and J ends were trimmed by 2 bases and 8 bases, with 12 bases remaining between them. CDR3 region: CASSQRAPGEKLFF. The DNA for the CDR3 is TGCGCCAGCAGTCAACGAGCGCCGGGAGAAAAACTGTTTTTT.

V and J are TRBV18 and TRBJ2-7; perhaps TRBD2 as D (7 bases). CDR3 length: 15 amino acids. The germline V gene encodes CDR1 KGHSH and CDR2 LQKENI. V was shortened by 2 bases and J by 4 bases, with 15 bases between the two germline ends. CDR3 region: CASSPSGGATYEQYF. The CDR3 DNA reads TGTGCCAGCTCACCAAGTGGGGGGGCTACGTACGAGCAGTACTTC.

This clone appeared a single time. The CDR3: CASSLVGGSADIQYF. The CDR3 DNA follows: TGTGCCAGCAGCTTGGTTGGGGGGAGTGCCGACATTCAGTACTTC. The chain combines TRBV5-6 with TRBJ2-4; maybe TRBD2 (6 bases). CDR3 length: 15 residues. Germline V CDR1 and CDR2: SGHDT, YYEEEE. V was clipped by 0 bases and J by 8 bases, with 15 bases between them.

The chain joins TRBV2 to TRBJ2-1; D call uncertain. V lost 5 bases and J lost 5, with 4 bases in between. The length of the CDR3 is 11 residues. CDR1 is SNHLY and CDR2 is FYNNEI in the germline V gene. This CDR3 is CASSSDNEQFF. The CDR3 nucleotides are TGTGCCAGCAGTTCCGACAATGAGCAGTTCTTC.

On this clone: Additional DNA sequences in this sample encode the identical CDR3. The rearrangement links TRBV11-3 to TRBJ2-7; D unresolved. From germline, CDR1 is SGHNT and CDR2 YENEEA. This CDR3 is built from 13 residues. V lost 1 base, J lost 1 base, and 5 bases lay in between. Here the CDR3 DNA reads TGTGCCAGCAGCTTAGGACCATCCTACGAGCAGTACTTC. Translation: CASSLGPSYEQYF.